One and the same sample provided the 29 T cell receptor beta chains below, sequenced in a study of blood T cell repertoires in COVID-19. Here immunoSEQ multiplex PCR was the method, and the copy in TCRdb shows in-frame clones only, minus some. This table holds 110,000 or so clones, approximately 76% found once. Input material: peripheral blood. Receptors originate from a woman in her sixties or seventies with acute or convalescent COVID-19.

This chain connects TRBV7-2 to TRBJ1-5, with 9 bases that match TRBD1. Germline V gene sequence: CDR1 SGHTA, CDR2 FQGNSA. The CDR3 has 15 amino acids. V shed 4 bases and J 7 bases; nucleotides not matched to a gene: 8. This CDR3 is CASSYTGGENQPQHF. Written as DNA, the CDR3 is TGTGCCAGCAGCTATACAGGGGGCGAGAACCAGCCCCAGCATTTT.

This clone was counted once. This chain connects TRBV6-5 to TRBJ2-5, with 10 bases lining up with TRBD2. The CDR3 runs 15 residues. Trimming removed 0 bases from V and 4 bases from J; junction bases left unmatched: 2. The germline CDR1 and CDR2 sequences are MNHEY and SVGAGI. The CDR3, as DNA: TGTGCCAGCAGTTACTCATTAGCGGGGGGAGAGACCCAGTACTTC. It codes for CASSYSLAGGETQYF.

This chain joins TRBV20-1 and TRBJ2-4; D uncertain. Germline assignment: CDR1 DFQATT and CDR2 SNEGSKA (reference sequence). CDR3 length: 11 amino acids. V was cut by 4 bases and J by 6 bases, with 7 bases left in between. The CDR3 coding sequence is TGCAGTGCTACCGGTGGAAACATTCAGTACTTC. As protein: CSATGGNIQYF.

The chain is built from TRBV5-4 and TRBJ1-2; TRBD1 matches 7 bases. The CDR3 length is 15 residues. The ends lost 4 bases at V and 0 bases at J; junction bases unmatched: 6. Germline CDR1 is SGHNT and CDR2 is YYREEE (reference sequence). The CDR3: CASSPWTGSNYGYTF. The DNA for the CDR3 is TGTGCCAGCAGCCCCTGGACAGGTTCTAACTATGGCTACACCTTC.

The chain is built from TRBV19 and TRBJ1-4; D perhaps matches TRBD1 (5 bases). Germline V gene data show CDR1 as LNHDA and CDR2 as SQIVND (reference sequence). The CDR3 length is 14 residues. V lost 5 bases and J lost 3, with 10 bases in between. In DNA, the CDR3 is TGTGCCAGTAGTCCGGGCAGGGCTAATGAAAAACTGTTTTTT. Its translation is CASSPGRANEKLFF.

The gene calls are TRBV2 and TRBJ1-2; 7 bases match TRBD1. The CDR3 has 12 residues. Unmatched junction bases numbered 2, after V lost 6 bases and J lost 4 bases. Germline CDR1 SNHLY, CDR2 FYNNEI. The CDR3 region is CASRDRAYGYTF. In DNA, the CDR3 is TGTGCCAGCAGAGACAGGGCCTATGGCTACACCTTC.

With respect to this clone: At one end the junction does not follow the germline gene, possibly because of a read error. The genes are TRBV15 and TRBJ2-3; perhaps TRBD1 as D (5 bases). Germline V CDR1 and CDR2: LNHNV, YYDKDF (reference sequence). The CDR3 sequence is 12 residues long. The CDR3 reads CATGRALGTQYF. DNA for the CDR3: TGTGCCACCGGCAGGGCTCTAGGTACGCAGTATTTT.

The chain combines TRBV5-6 with TRBJ2-7; 8 nucleotides line up with TRBD2. The CDR3 has 13 amino acids. CDR1 and CDR2 from the germline V gene are SGHDT and YYEEEE. With 6 bases clipped from V and 6 bases from J, the junction kept 8 bases outside the gene matches. CDR3 nucleotides: TGTGCCAGCACACTCCCGGGGGGGGCCGAGCAGTACTTC. Its protein is CASTLPGGAEQYF.

There are a few counts of this clone. The chain combines TRBV5-1 with TRBJ2-3; D uncertain. CDR1 and CDR2 (germline): SGHRS, YFSETQ. V was shortened by 0 bases and J by 0 bases, with 11 bases between the two germline ends. This CDR3 region has 16 residues. The CDR3 nucleotides are TGCGCCAGCAGCTTGGCCCGAGCATCTAGCACAGATACGCAGTATTTT. Encoded protein: CASSLARASSTDTQYF.

In its sample, this clone was seen a few times. The genes are TRBV6-6 and TRBJ2-2, with 7 bases identical to TRBD1. V gave up 5 bases and J gave up 6 bases; unmatched junction bases: 12. This CDR3 has 16 amino acids. Looked up from germline, CDR1 is MNHNY and CDR2 is SVGAGI (reference sequence). In DNA, the CDR3 is TGTGCCAGCAGTCAACAGGGGTTTGTCGCCTCCGGGGAGCTGTTTTTT. Protein sequence: CASSQQGFVASGELFF.

This chain joins TRBV2 and TRBJ2-3; D unresolved. The germline V gene encodes CDR1 SNHLY and CDR2 FYNNEI. This CDR3 has 14 amino acids. With 4 bases removed from V and 2 bases from J, the gap between germline ends came to 10 bases. The CDR3 bases are TGTGCCAGCAGTGTGGCCGACAACACAGATACGCAGTATTTT. It translates to CASSVADNTDTQYF. Full variable domain (rest looked up from reference TRBV2 and TRBJ2-3): EPEVTQTPSHQVTQMGQEVILRCVPISNHLYFYWYRQILGQKVEFLVSFYNNEISEKSEIFDDQFSVERPDGSNFTLKIRSTKLEDSAMYFCASSVADNTDTQYFGPGTRLTVL.

V gene TRBV30 combines with J gene TRBJ2-2, with 9 bases fitting TRBD2. The CDR3 spans 16 residues. Germline trimming cut 0 bases from V and 4 bases from J; bases unmatched to any gene: 6. CDR1 and CDR2 from the germline V gene are GTSNPN and SVGIG (reference sequence). The CDR3 coding sequence is TGTGCCTGGAGTGTTCGAGCGGGGGGCCCCACCGGGGAGCTGTTTTTT. Translation gives CAWSVRAGGPTGELFF.

CDR3 sequence reads: CASSQDLQGRGSGNTIYF. CDR3 nucleotides: TGCGCCAGCAGCCAAGATCTACAGGGAAGGGGCTCTGGAAACACCATATATTTT. This sequence joins TRBV4-1 and TRBJ1-3; a possible D gene is TRBD1 (6 bases). Looked up from germline, CDR1 is MGHRA and CDR2 is YSYEKL. The CDR3 runs to 18 residues. V was clipped by 0 bases and J by 0 bases, with 15 bases between them.

V is TRBV7-9 and J is TRBJ1-1; D is possibly TRBD1 (5 bases). Germline loops: CDR1 SEHNR, CDR2 FQNEAQ (reference sequence). V was pared by 4 bases and J by 1 base, with 7 bases between. CDR3 length: 13 amino acids. CDR3 DNA: TGTGCCAGCAGCTCCCAGGGGAACACTGAAGCTTTCTTT. The encoded protein is CASSSQGNTEAFF.

The chain links TRBV29-1 to TRBJ1-2; 7 positions match TRBD1. CDR3 length: 13 amino acids. Per the germline V gene, CDR1 is SQVTM and CDR2 is ANQGSEA. Trimming took 7 bases from V and 8 from J; bases not matched to a gene: 13. In DNA form, the CDR3 reads TGCAGCGACGGCAAGACAGGGTTGGGAGGCTACACCTTC. The encoded protein is CSDGKTGLGGYTF.

The chain joins TRBV2 to TRBJ1-4; 11 bases align to TRBD1. The V gene's germline CDR1 is SNHLY and CDR2 FYNNEI. The CDR3 consists of 15 residues. The ends lost 3 bases at V and 5 bases at J; junction bases unmatched: 2. The CDR3 here is CASSEDRGLNEKLFF. CDR3 nucleotide sequence: TGTGCCAGCAGTGAGGACAGGGGGCTGAATGAAAAACTGTTTTTT.

The genes are TRBV7-8 and TRBJ2-7; D is ambiguous. Trimming pared 2 bases from V and 5 bases from J, leaving 16 bases between. Germline CDR1 is SGHVS and CDR2 is FQNEAQ. This CDR3 has 15 residues. The CDR3 is CASSLSRGQGNEQYF. The CDR3 DNA reads as TGTGCCAGCAGCTTAAGTCGAGGTCAAGGCAACGAGCAGTACTTC. The whole variable domain, filled in from reference TRBV7-8 and TRBJ2-7, reads GAGVSQSPRYKVAKRGQDVALRCDPISGHVSLFWYQQALGQGPEFLTYFQNEAQLDKSGLPSDRFFAERPEGSVSTLKIQRTQQEDSAVYLCASSLSRGQGNEQYFGPGTRLTVT.

V gene TRBV15 combines with J gene TRBJ1-5; D remains unclear. Germline V gene data show CDR1 as LNHNV and CDR2 as YYDKDF (reference sequence). There are 14 residues in the CDR3. Trimming removed 2 bases from V and 7 bases from J, with 12 bases in between. The DNA for the CDR3 is TGTGCCACCAGCAGATCCCCGGAGGAACAGCCCCAGCATTTT. Translation gives CATSRSPEEQPQHF.

The genes are TRBV6-6 and TRBJ1-2, with D unresolved. The CDR3 runs to 13 residues. Germline values: CDR1 MNHNY, CDR2 SVGAGI (reference sequence). V lost 6 bases, J lost 4 bases, and 12 bases lay in between. The CDR3 loop reads CASSPQSSYGYTF. The CDR3 nucleotides read TGTGCCAGCAGCCCACAGTCTTCCTATGGCTACACCTTC.

The rearrangement links TRBV5-4 to TRBJ2-7; D unclear. The CDR3 is made up of 14 amino acids. Germline CDR1 SGHNT, CDR2 YYREEE (reference sequence). Trimming shortened V by 1 base and J by 0 bases, and 8 bases separated the two germline ends. The CDR3, as DNA: TGTGCCAGCAGCTTGTCCTCTATCTCCTACGAGCAGTACTTC. Its translation is CASSLSSISYEQYF.

The gene calls are TRBV29-1 and TRBJ2-7; maybe TRBD1 (5 bases). V lost 7 bases and J 4 bases, leaving 20 bases between the germline ends. The germline CDR1 and CDR2 sequences are SQVTM and ANQGSEA. The CDR3 has 14 amino acids. The CDR3 loop reads CSALPQGQRYEQYF. The CDR3 bases are TGCAGCGCGCTTCCGCAGGGCCAGAGGTACGAGCAGTACTTC.

By share, this clone counts as medium-sized. This chain links TRBV2 with TRBJ1-2, with TRBD1 matching 8 bases. CDR1 SNHLY and CDR2 FYNNEI come from the germline V gene. The CDR3 sequence is 16 residues long. After removal of 6 bases from V and 8 bases from J, the junction contained 17 bases not matched to a gene. The CDR3: CASSSGTGVSRSGYTF. CDR3 sequence (DNA): TGTGCCAGCAGCTCCGGGACAGGAGTATCGCGTTCGGGCTACACCTTC.

The chain has TRBV6-6 and TRBJ1-2; 12 nucleotides align to TRBD1. The CDR3 loop spans 15 amino acids. Germline V gene data show CDR1 as MNHNY and CDR2 as SVGAGI (reference sequence). V shed 6 bases, J shed 3 bases, and the junction held 5 bases outside the gene matches. CDR3 nucleotide sequence: TGTGCCAGCAGCCGGGACAGGGGGCTGGACTATGGCTACACCTTC. Its translation is CASSRDRGLDYGYTF.

This clone was observed a handful of times. This chain joins TRBV2 and TRBJ2-7; possible D gene TRBD1, 5 bases. The CDR3 spans 13 residues. Germline V CDR1 and CDR2: SNHLY, FYNNEI. The V end lost 3 bases, the J end lost 0 bases, and 6 bases lay between the germline ends. The CDR3 reads CASSDRVSYEQYF. In DNA form, the CDR3 reads TGTGCCAGCAGTGACAGGGTCTCCTACGAGCAGTACTTC.

The chain employs TRBV7-6 and TRBJ1-3; 11 bases line up with TRBD1. This CDR3 comprises 16 residues. V was pared by 4 bases and J by 0 bases, with 2 bases of the junction left unmatched. Germline CDR1 and CDR2: SGHVS and FNYEAQ. The CDR3 DNA reads as TGTGCCAGCAGCTCCGGGACAGGGGGCTCTGGAAACACCATATATTTT. It codes for CASSSGTGGSGNTIYF.

The V and J genes are TRBV7-9 and TRBJ2-3, with D unresolved. Germline V gene sequence: CDR1 SEHNR, CDR2 FQNEAQ (reference sequence). This CDR3 has 15 residues. V lost 5 bases to trimming and J lost 4 bases, with 16 bases between them. This CDR3 is CASSPQFAFPDTQYF. The CDR3 DNA is TGTGCCAGCAGCCCCCAATTTGCGTTCCCAGATACGCAGTATTTT.

The genes are TRBV7-9 and TRBJ2-3; D is unclear. The CDR3 runs 14 residues. Germline V gene sequence: CDR1 SEHNR, CDR2 FQNEAQ (reference sequence). V was pared by 1 base and J by 6 bases, with 11 bases between. The CDR3, as DNA: TGTGCCAGCAGCTTAGGTACAGCCGGCGATACGCAGTATTTT. Its translation is CASSLGTAGDTQYF.

V and J are TRBV5-1 and TRBJ1-1; 9 bases match TRBD1. CDR1 is SGHRS, CDR2 YFSETQ, per germline. With V trimmed by 7 bases and J by 10 bases, 14 bases remained unmatched. CDR3 size: 14 residues. CDR3 amino acids: CASRTEQGAIGAFF. CDR3 nucleotides: TGCGCCAGCCGGACGGAACAGGGGGCGATCGGAGCTTTCTTT.

The rearrangement joins TRBV30 to TRBJ1-4, with D perhaps matching TRBD1 (5 bases). This CDR3 comprises 15 residues. Germline lookup yields CDR1 GTSNPN and CDR2 SVGIG (reference sequence). Between the trimmed V and J ends, which lost 5 bases and 6 bases, there was a span of 19 bases. CDR3 protein: CAWLLPGPLDEKLFF. For the CDR3, the DNA is TGTGCCTGGTTACTCCCAGGGCCCCTCGATGAAAAACTGTTTTTT.